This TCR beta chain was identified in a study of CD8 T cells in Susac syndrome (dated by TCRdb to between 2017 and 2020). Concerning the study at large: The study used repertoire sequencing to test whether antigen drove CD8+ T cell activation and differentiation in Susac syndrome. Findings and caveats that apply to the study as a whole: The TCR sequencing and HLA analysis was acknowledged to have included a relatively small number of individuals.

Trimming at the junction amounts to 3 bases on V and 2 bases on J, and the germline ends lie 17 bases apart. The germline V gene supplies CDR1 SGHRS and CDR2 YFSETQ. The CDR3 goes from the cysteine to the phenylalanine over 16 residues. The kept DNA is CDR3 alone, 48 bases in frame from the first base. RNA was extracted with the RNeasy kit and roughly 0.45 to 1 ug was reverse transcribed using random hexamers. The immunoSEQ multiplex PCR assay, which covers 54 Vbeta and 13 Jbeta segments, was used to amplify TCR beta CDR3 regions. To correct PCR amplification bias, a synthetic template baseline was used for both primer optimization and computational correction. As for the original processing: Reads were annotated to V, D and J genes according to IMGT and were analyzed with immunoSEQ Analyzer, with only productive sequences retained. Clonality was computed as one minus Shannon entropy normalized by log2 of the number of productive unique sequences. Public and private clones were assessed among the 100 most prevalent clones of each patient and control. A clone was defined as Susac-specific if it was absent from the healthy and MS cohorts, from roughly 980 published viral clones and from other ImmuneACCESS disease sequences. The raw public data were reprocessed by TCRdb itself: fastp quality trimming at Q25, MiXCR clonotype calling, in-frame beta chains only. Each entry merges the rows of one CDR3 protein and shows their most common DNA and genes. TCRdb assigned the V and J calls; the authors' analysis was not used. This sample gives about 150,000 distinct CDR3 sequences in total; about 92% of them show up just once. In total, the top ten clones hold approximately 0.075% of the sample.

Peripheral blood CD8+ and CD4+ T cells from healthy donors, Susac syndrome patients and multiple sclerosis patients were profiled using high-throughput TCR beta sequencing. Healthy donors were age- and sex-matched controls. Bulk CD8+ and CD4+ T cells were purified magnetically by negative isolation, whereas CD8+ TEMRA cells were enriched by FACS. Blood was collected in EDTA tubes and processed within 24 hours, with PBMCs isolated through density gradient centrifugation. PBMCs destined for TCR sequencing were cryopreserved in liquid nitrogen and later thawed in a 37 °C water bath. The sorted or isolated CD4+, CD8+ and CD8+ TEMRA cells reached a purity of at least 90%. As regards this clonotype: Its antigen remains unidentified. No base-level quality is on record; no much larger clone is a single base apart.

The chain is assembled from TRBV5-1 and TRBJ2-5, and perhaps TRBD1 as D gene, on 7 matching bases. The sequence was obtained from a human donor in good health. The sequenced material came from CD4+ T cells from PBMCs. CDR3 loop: CASSWGDRDTQETQYF. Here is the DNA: TGCGCCAGCAGCTGGGGGGACAGAGATACTCAAGAGACCCAGTACTTC.